These 21 T cell receptor beta chains originate from one sample sequenced in a study of blood T cell repertoires in COVID-19. Assay used: immunoSEQ multiplex PCR; TCRdb lists only in-frame clones, some missing. The data contain roughly 330,000 clones, roughly nine tenths of them singletons. The specimen sequenced was PBMCs or T cells enriched from blood (not recorded which). These receptor sequences come from a young woman who had recovered from COVID-19.

The chain has TRBV30 and TRBJ2-3, with D possibly TRBD2 on 7 matching bases. CDR3 length: 15 amino acids. V lost 4 bases to trimming and J lost 6 bases, with 20 bases between them. Germline V gene lookup returns CDR1 GTSNPN and CDR2 SVGIG (reference sequence). CDR3 DNA: TGTGCCTGGACGTGGGGGGGGGCTCGACCGGATACGCAGTATTTT. It yields the protein CAWTWGGARPDTQYF.

This rearrangement joins TRBV19 to TRBJ1-2; 10 bases map to TRBD1. Germline values: CDR1 LNHDA, CDR2 SQIVND (reference sequence). The CDR3 is 17 amino acids. The junction had 17 bases not matched to a gene; V was cut back by 6 bases and J by 7 bases. The CDR3 here is CASRLAPSGQGNVGYTF. Here the CDR3 DNA reads TGTGCCAGTAGACTAGCCCCGTCGGGACAGGGGAATGTTGGCTACACCTTC.

The V gene is TRBV7-9, the J gene TRBJ2-3; maybe TRBD1 (6 bases). The length of the CDR3 is 17 residues. The germline CDR1 and CDR2 sequences are SEHNR and FQNEAQ (reference sequence). Trimming stripped 3 bases from V and 1 base from J, with 17 bases between. CDR3 amino acids: CASSFPNRRGGTDTQYF. CDR3 DNA sequence: TGTGCCAGCAGCTTCCCGAATCGCAGGGGAGGCACAGATACGCAGTATTTT.

The chain has TRBV7-9 and TRBJ1-2; the D gene is possibly TRBD1 (5 bases). V was trimmed by 1 base and J by 2 bases, leaving 14 bases between them. The germline V gene has CDR1 SEHNR and CDR2 FQNEAQ (reference sequence). The CDR3 is made up of 16 amino acids. The CDR3 bases are TGTGCCAGCAGCTTAGGGACACTCGCCTTAAACTATGGCTACACCTTC. Amino acid sequence: CASSLGTLALNYGYTF.

The chain combines TRBV6-1 with TRBJ2-1, with D possibly matching TRBD1 (6 bases). V dropped 2 bases and J dropped 0 bases, with 20 bases sitting between them. The CDR3 consists of 19 residues. The germline V gene has CDR1 MNHNS and CDR2 SASEGT. The CDR3 DNA reads TGTGCCAGCAGTGAAATTGGGGGCGTTCGTCCGGGCTCCTACAATGAGCAGTTCTTC. It encodes CASSEIGGVRPGSYNEQFF.

The CDR3 spells CASSLAGQGATEQYF. CDR3 coding DNA: TGCGCCAGCAGTCTCGCGGGACAGGGGGCGACCGAGCAGTACTTC. This chain joins TRBV5-1 and TRBJ2-7, with 12 nucleotides matching TRBD1. V was pared by 5 bases and J by 6 bases, with 9 bases of the junction left unmatched. Germline V CDR1 and CDR2: SGHRS, YFSETQ. The CDR3 has 15 amino acids.

The V call is TRBV5-1, the J call TRBJ1-1; D ambiguous. V shed 1 base and J shed 0 bases, with 13 bases lying between them. CDR3 size: 16 residues. Germline V lookup: CDR1 SGHRS, CDR2 YFSETQ. CDR3 DNA: TGCGCCAGCAGCTTGTTTCCAGGTTCAATGAACACTGAAGCTTTCTTT. This sequence encodes CASSLFPGSMNTEAFF.

The rearrangement links TRBV18 to TRBJ2-1; 14 nucleotides align to TRBD2. The CDR3 sequence is 16 residues long. The germline gives CDR1 KGHSH, CDR2 LQKENI. The junction had 5 bases not matched to a gene; V was cut back by 1 base and J by 9 bases. CDR3 bases: TGTGCCAGCTCACCACAGACTAGCGGGGGGGCCTTTGAGCAGTTCTTC. Translated: CASSPQTSGGAFEQFF.

V gene TRBV9 combines with J gene TRBJ2-1; 10 positions match TRBD2. This CDR3 has 15 residues. V lost 1 base and J lost 5; bases outside the gene matches: 3. Per germline, CDR1 SGDLS and CDR2 YYNGEE. The DNA for the CDR3 is TGTGCCAGCAGCGTACGCACTAGCGGGGACAATGAGCAGTTCTTC. Its translation: CASSVRTSGDNEQFF.

V gene TRBV5-1 combines with J gene TRBJ2-1; D call uncertain. V lost 4 bases and J lost 7, with 6 bases in between. CDR1 and CDR2 (germline): SGHRS, YFSETQ. The CDR3 loop spans 11 amino acids. The CDR3, as DNA: TGCGCCAGCAGCCTCCAGAATGAGCAGTTCTTC. Residues: CASSLQNEQFF.

The CDR3 coding sequence is TGTGCCAGCAGCTCCCGGGACACCTATGAAAAACTGTTTTTT. Protein: CASSSRDTYEKLFF. This chain uses TRBV5-4 with TRBJ1-4, with TRBD1 as a possible D gene (6 bases). CDR3 length equals 14 residues. Deletions cut 3 bases from V and 6 bases from J, with 12 bases between. Germline V lookup: CDR1 SGHNT, CDR2 YYREEE (reference sequence).

CDR3: CASSSRRDRGYNEQFF. Here the CDR3 DNA reads TGTGCCAGCAGCTCCCGCCGGGACAGGGGATACAATGAGCAGTTCTTC. The rearrangement uses TRBV11-3 and TRBJ2-1, with 10 positions matching TRBD1. The V gene's germline CDR1 is SGHNT and CDR2 YENEEA. V gave up 4 bases and J gave up 4 bases; unmatched junction bases: 7. This CDR3 comprises 16 residues.

J is TRBJ1-1 and V is TRBV10-3, with 7 bases that match TRBD1. With 6 bases clipped from V and 7 bases from J, the junction kept 5 bases outside the gene matches. The CDR3 consists of 12 residues. Per germline, CDR1 ENHRY and CDR2 SYGVKD. This CDR3 reads CAIRLPGGEAFF. The CDR3 region has the DNA TGTGCCATCAGACTCCCAGGGGGTGAAGCTTTCTTT.

In its sample, this clone was seen once. The CDR3 coding sequence is TGTGCCAGCAGGGAGGGGGGGGGTAATTCACCCCTCCACTTT. Amino acids: CASREGGGNSPLHF. This chain connects TRBV6-5 to TRBJ1-6; a weak D match, TRBD1 (6 bases). CDR3 size: 14 residues. Trimming left V 6 bases short and J 6 bases short, with 12 bases between. Germline CDR1 MNHEY, CDR2 SVGAGI.

The rearrangement joins TRBV7-6 to TRBJ2-3; 7 nucleotides agree with TRBD2. With V trimmed by 1 base and J by 0 bases, 4 bases remained unmatched. This CDR3 region has 16 residues. Germline values: CDR1 SGHVS, CDR2 FNYEAQ. CDR3 in DNA: TGTGCCAGCAGCTTAGGGTCCGGGGGGAGCACAGATACGCAGTATTTT. This sequence encodes CASSLGSGGSTDTQYF.

The rearrangement links TRBV4-1 to TRBJ2-3, with D hard to call. This CDR3 has 14 residues. Germline CDR1 and CDR2: MGHRA and YSYEKL. V lost 1 base to trimming and J lost 5 bases, with 10 bases between them. In DNA, the CDR3 is TGCGCCAGCAGCCAAGCGGCCCAGGTAGATACGCAGTATTTT. Amino acid sequence: CASSQAAQVDTQYF.

V usage is TRBV3-1 (or the pseudogene TRBV3-2) and J usage is TRBJ1-5; D is possibly TRBD1 (5 bases). This CDR3 has 14 residues. Between the trimmed V and J ends, which lost 1 base and 7 bases, there was a span of 11 bases. CDR1 LGHDT and CDR2 YNNKEL come from the germline V gene (reference sequence). CDR3 DNA: TGTGCCAGCAGCCAAGGGGGAGGGGACCAGCCCCAGCATTTT. Its translation is CASSQGGGDQPQHF.

The chain joins TRBV7-2 to TRBJ2-5, with a possible D match to TRBD1 (6 bases). This CDR3 contains 14 residues. The V end was cut by 3 bases, the J end by 5 bases, with 13 bases between. The germline gives CDR1 SGHTA, CDR2 FQGNSA. Here the CDR3 DNA reads TGTGCCAGCAGCTTTAAAGGGGGAGTTGAGACCCAGTACTTC. It is translated as CASSFKGGVETQYF.

V is TRBV19 and J is TRBJ2-2; 7 bases agree with TRBD1. Germline-derived CDR1 and CDR2 are LNHDA and SQIVND (reference sequence). Germline trimming cut 3 bases from V and 4 bases from J; bases unmatched to any gene: 8. The CDR3 has 16 residues. CDR3 bases: TGTGCCAGTAGTATCCCCCCCGGGACAGCCACCGGGGAGCTGTTTTTT. This sequence encodes CASSIPPGTATGELFF.

The V gene is TRBV5-6, the J gene TRBJ2-1; 10 bases match TRBD2. J was trimmed by 3 bases and V by 3 bases; bases with no gene match: 12. Germline CDR1 and CDR2: SGHDT and YYEEEE. This CDR3 has 18 amino acids. This CDR3 is CASSSKVVLAGVYNEQFF. The CDR3 coding sequence is TGTGCCAGCAGCTCCAAAGTTGTTCTAGCGGGGGTCTACAATGAGCAGTTCTTC. Full variable domain (rest looked up from reference TRBV5-6 and TRBJ2-1): DAGVTQSPTHLIKTRGQQVTLRCSPKSGHDTVSWYQQALGQGPQFIFQYYEEEERQRGNFPDRFSGHQFPNYSSELNVNALLLGDSALYLCASSSKVVLAGVYNEQFFGPGTRLTVL.

The V and J genes are TRBV6-1 and TRBJ1-2; D is unresolved. V shed 0 bases and J shed 1 base, with 12 bases lying between them. CDR3 length equals 16 residues. From germline, CDR1 is MNHNS and CDR2 SASEGT. As DNA, the CDR3 is TGTGCCAGCAGTGAAGCGGGGAGGGCGAGTAACTATGGCTACACCTTC. Its protein product is CASSEAGRASNYGYTF.